These T cell receptor beta chains were read from a single sample in a study of neurological immune-mediated disorders. In TCRdb, the 5' RACE reads were re-called with MiXCR into one record per CDR3 protein. The sample consists of 25,000 to 35,000 distinct CDR3 sequences, about 1.6% of them appearing once. The specimen sequenced was PBMCs. The receptor set was obtained from a woman in her thirties with multiple sclerosis. The CDR3 runs from the conserved cysteine through the conserved F or W. Fields, in order: clone size, D gene, J gene, V gene, CDR3 DNA, CDR3 protein. D genes are given only for firm matches. Clone sizes are given selectively: once, few, many, or a class where the clone is expanded.

>many|.|TRBJ2-3|TRBV5-1
TGCGCCAGCAGCTTGCGGGCCCGCTCGGCCGCAGATACGCAGTATTTT
CASSLRARSAADTQYF
>medium-sized|TRBD1|TRBJ1-2|TRBV9
TGTGCCAGCAGCGTATCCGGGACAGGCCTCTATGGCTACACCTTC
CASSVSGTGLYGYTF
>many|.|TRBJ1-1|TRBV20-1
TGCAGTGCTCGGTCGCCCGGCGGCATGGAAGCTTTCTTT
CSARSPGGMEAFF
>many|TRBD1|TRBJ1-2|TRBV5-1
TGCGCCAGCAGCTTGACCTCCGACAGGGGTGACTATGGCTACACCTTC
CASSLTSDRGDYGYTF
>many|TRBD2|TRBJ2-1|TRBV12-3/TRBV12-4
TGTGCCAGCAGTTTTCGGGCGACTAGCGGGGGGGTCGGTGAGCAGTTCTTC
CASSFRATSGGVGEQFF
>many|.|TRBJ1-6|TRBV5-1
TGCGCCAGCAGCAGAGAGGGGGATTCACCCCTCCACTTT
CASSREGDSPLHF
>many|TRBD1|TRBJ1-3|TRBV18
TGTGCCAGCTCACCCGACAGGGGCAGCTCTGGAAACACCATATATTTT
CASSPDRGSSGNTIYF
>many|TRBD1|TRBJ2-1|TRBV19
TGTGCCAGTACCGGTGGGGCTGGGACAGAGGGTGAGCAGTTCTTC
CASTGGAGTEGEQFF
>many|TRBD1|TRBJ1-5|TRBV7-2
TGTGCCAGCAGCCGACAGGGGAACCAGCCCCAGCATTTT
CASSRQGNQPQHF
>many|.|TRBJ2-7|TRBV29-1
TGCAGCGTTACACACAAGGACAGAAACTACGAGCAGTACTTC
CSVTHKDRNYEQYF
>many|.|TRBJ2-7|TRBV7-2
TGTGCCAGCAGCTTACAAGGGGCGTTCGCCTACGAGCAGTACTTC
CASSLQGAFAYEQYF
>many|TRBD1|TRBJ2-5|TRBV10-3
TGTGCCATCAGTGCCTGGGACAGGCAAGAGACCCAGTACTTC
CAISAWDRQETQYF
>many|TRBD1|TRBJ1-1|TRBV3-1
TGTGCCAGCAGCCCAGGGGGAGGGCCCACTGAAGCTTTCTTT
CASSPGGGPTEAFF
>many|.|TRBJ2-1|TRBV10-3
TGTGCCATCAGTGACAGAAGCTCCTACAATGAGCAGTTCTTC
CAISDRSSYNEQFF
>many|.|TRBJ1-1|TRBV6-1
TGTGCCAGCAGCGCTGTTAATGGCGCGAACACTGAAGCTTTCTTT
CASSAVNGANTEAFF
>many|.|TRBJ2-3|TRBV6-5
TGTGCCAGCAAAAGGGGAGGAACAGATACGCAGTATTTT
CASKRGGTDTQYF
>many|.|TRBJ1-6|TRBV20-1
TGCAGTACGGTAATGGGTGCTTCACCCCTCCACTTT
CSTVMGASPLHF
>many|TRBD2|TRBJ2-3|TRBV20-1
TGCAGTGCTAAAGCGGGGGGAATCACAGATACGCAGTATTTT
CSAKAGGITDTQYF
>many|TRBD1|TRBJ1-2|TRBV6-6
TGTGCCAGCAGCGACAGGGATCCCTATGGCTACACCTTC
CASSDRDPYGYTF
>.|TRBD2|TRBJ2-3|TRBV19
TGTGCCAGCCGCCGGGGAGGGGATTCCGATACGCAGTATTTT
CASRRGGDSDTQYF
>many|.|TRBJ2-7|TRBV7-9
TGTGCCAGCAGTTGGGACGCGTACGAGCAGTACTTC
CASSWDAYEQYF
>many|.|TRBJ1-2|TRBV7-2
TGTGCCAGCAGTGGTTCGAGAAGGGACGGCTACACCTTC
CASSGSRRDGYTF
>many|.|TRBJ1-5|TRBV12-3/TRBV12-4
TGTGCCAGCAGTTTGGGACGGAGCAATCAGCCCCAGCATTTT
CASSLGRSNQPQHF
>many|.|TRBJ1-2|TRBV12-3/TRBV12-4
TGTGCCAGCAGTCTCAACGGAGGAGGTGGCTACACCTTC
CASSLNGGGGYTF
>few|TRBD1|TRBJ2-7|TRBV4-1
TGCGCCAGCAGCCAGGGGACAGACGAGCAGTACTTC
CASSQGTDEQYF
>many|TRBD2|TRBJ2-3|TRBV20-1
TGCAGTGCTCGGGGGGGTTCAGTAGATACGCAGTATTTT
CSARGGSVDTQYF
>.|.|TRBJ1-1|TRBV10-3
TGTGCCATCAGTGAGGTGGGTGGAAACACTGAAGCTTTCTTT
CAISEVGGNTEAFF
>many|TRBD1|TRBJ1-2|TRBV29-1
TGCAGCGTCGACAGGGGGCGCGTTAATGGCTACACCTTC
CSVDRGRVNGYTF
>many|.|TRBJ2-7|TRBV5-1
TGCGCCAGCAGCTTGGGGTTTTACGAGCAGTACTTC
CASSLGFYEQYF
>many|.|TRBJ1-5|TRBV6-5
TGTGCCAGCAGGTCCCCTACTAGCAATCAGCCCCAGCATTTT
CASRSPTSNQPQHF
>many|.|TRBJ2-2|TRBV12-3/TRBV12-4
TGTGCCAGCAGTTCCGAGCTTGCCGGGGAGCTGTTTTTT
CASSSELAGELFF